Below, 15 T cell receptor beta chains from the same sample are listed, as sequenced in a study of identical twins. Via MiXCR, TCRdb re-called the 5' RACE reads, giving one row per CDR3 protein. Seen here are about 690,000 distinct CDR3 sequences, around 6% observed once, and the top ten hold about 2%. Sequencing used naive T cells sorted from blood. All receptors derive from a man between 18 and 35 years old in good health.

V usage is TRBV15 and J usage is TRBJ2-7, with a weak D call TRBD1 (7 bases). The ends were cut back, 3 bases at V and 1 base at J, with 10 bases in the middle. This CDR3 has 14 residues. Germline V gene data show CDR1 as LNHNV and CDR2 as YYDKDF (reference sequence). The CDR3 DNA is TGTGCCACCAGCAGGCGGGACAGTTCCTACGAGCAGTACTTC. Its protein is CATSRRDSSYEQYF.

This clonotype showed up many times. This chain links TRBV12-3 or TRBV12-4 with TRBJ2-3; D remains ambiguous. Between the trimmed V and J ends, which lost 6 bases and 1 base, there was a span of 11 bases. This CDR3 region has 14 residues. The CDR3 here is CASSPLEGTDTQYF. The CDR3 DNA is TGTGCCAGCAGCCCGCTCGAGGGCACAGATACGCAGTATTTT.

The table lists this clonotype with a few counts. The chain links TRBV14 to TRBJ2-1; TRBD2 agrees at 9 bases. Germline CDR1 is SGHDN and CDR2 is FVKESK. Trimming at V came to 4 bases and at J to 5 bases, leaving 9 bases not matched to a gene. The CDR3 is 16 residues long. CDR3 in amino acids: CASSLVLAGPNNEQFF. The CDR3 DNA reads as TGTGCCAGCAGCCTGGTACTAGCGGGCCCTAACAATGAGCAGTTCTTC. Based on the CDR3 plus reference TRBV14 and TRBJ2-1, the full variable domain is EAGVTQFPSHSVIEKGQTVTLRCDPISGHDNLYWYRRVMGKEIKFLLHFVKESKQDESGMPNNRFLAERTGGTYSTLKVQPAELEDSGVYFCASSLVLAGPNNEQFFGPGTRLTVL.

The chain recombines TRBV12-3 or TRBV12-4 with TRBJ2-1; 10 bases map to TRBD2. V lost 4 bases to trimming and J lost 8 bases; unmatched junction nucleotides: 11. The CDR3 runs to 16 residues. This CDR3 reads CASSSSAGGPRDEQFF. The CDR3 DNA is TGTGCCAGCAGTTCCTCAGCGGGAGGGCCCAGAGATGAGCAGTTCTTC.

This clonotype was seen a handful of times. The chain has TRBV7-7 and TRBJ2-5; no clear D. Germline V gene sequence: CDR1 SSHAT, CDR2 FNYEAQ (reference sequence). V lost 5 bases to trimming and J lost 1 base, with 11 bases between them. This CDR3 comprises 14 residues. CDR3 sequence: CASSPGFSQETQYF. CDR3 nucleotides: TGTGCCAGCAGCCCAGGATTCAGCCAAGAGACCCAGTACTTC.

V and J are TRBV7-9 and TRBJ2-7; D is possibly TRBD1 or TRBD2 (5 bases each). V was shortened by 7 bases and J by 5 bases, with 18 bases between the two germline ends. The germline V gene encodes CDR1 SEHNR and CDR2 FQNEAQ (reference sequence). The length of the CDR3 is 14 residues. The CDR3 DNA sequence: TGTGCCAGCACCACACCGGGACCTCAAAACGAGCAGTACTTC. It translates to CASTTPGPQNEQYF.

This clonotype was counted ten times or more. The gene calls are TRBV12-3 or TRBV12-4 and TRBJ1-5, with D possibly being TRBD1 (6 bases). The CDR3 runs to 14 residues. Trimming pared 6 bases from V and 4 bases from J, leaving 13 bases between. CDR3 in amino acids: CASSAVGGNQPQHF. The DNA of the CDR3 is TGTGCCAGCAGCGCCGTAGGGGGTAATCAGCCCCAGCATTTT.

The chain employs TRBV14 and TRBJ1-2; TRBD1 might be the D (6 bases). Germline V gene lookup returns CDR1 SGHDN and CDR2 FVKESK. Deletions cut 2 bases from V and 9 bases from J, with 19 bases between. This CDR3 region has 15 residues. The CDR3 protein is CASSQSSGGAFRYTF. In DNA form, the CDR3 reads TGTGCCAGCAGCCAATCTAGTGGGGGCGCGTTCCGCTACACCTTC.

This clonotype occurred a few times. The chain combines TRBV12-3 or TRBV12-4 with TRBJ2-5; 7 bases map to TRBD2. The CDR3 runs to 14 residues. V shed 3 bases, J shed 5 bases, and the junction held 6 bases outside the gene matches. This chain's CDR3 is CASSFPREGETQYF. CDR3 DNA: TGTGCCAGCAGTTTTCCCAGGGAGGGGGAGACCCAGTACTTC.

This clonotype has a count of ten or more. This chain links TRBV12-3 or TRBV12-4 with TRBJ2-2, with D perhaps TRBD1 or TRBD2 (5 bases each). The ends were cut back, 1 base at V and 7 bases at J, with 10 bases in the middle. This CDR3 region has 14 residues. This CDR3 is CASSLVGDGGELFF. Written as DNA, the CDR3 is TGTGCCAGCAGTTTAGTAGGGGACGGCGGGGAGCTGTTTTTT.

This clonotype was detected a few times. The rearrangement uses TRBV5-5 and TRBJ2-7, with D possibly being TRBD1 (5 bases). This CDR3 is 13 amino acids long. Deletions cut 0 bases from V and 6 bases from J, with 10 bases between. The germline CDR1 and CDR2 sequences are SGHKS and YYEKEE (reference sequence). The CDR3 protein is CASSLGREREQYF. The CDR3 DNA reads as TGTGCCAGCAGCTTGGGCAGGGAACGCGAGCAGTACTTC.

This chain uses TRBV7-6 with TRBJ2-3; no definite D call. From germline, CDR1 is SGHVS and CDR2 FNYEAQ. V gave up 5 bases and J gave up 4 bases, with 16 bases separating them. CDR3 size: 15 residues. The CDR3 DNA sequence: TGTGCCAGCAGCCCCCGAGGAGTTACCCCAGATACGCAGTATTTT. The encoded protein is CASSPRGVTPDTQYF.

The chain is built from TRBV28 and TRBJ2-7, with 11 positions matching TRBD1. Germline V lookup: CDR1 MDHEN, CDR2 SYDVKM. The CDR3 contains 15 residues. J gave up 0 bases and V 4 bases, and 2 bases lay outside the gene matches. The CDR3 loop is CASSWDRGNSYEQYF. In DNA form, the CDR3 reads TGTGCCAGCAGTTGGGACAGGGGGAACTCCTACGAGCAGTACTTC.

This clonotype was counted between two and nine times. The chain joins TRBV18 to TRBJ2-7; D ambiguous. Deletions cut 5 bases from V and 7 bases from J, with 18 bases between. Germline CDR1 reads KGHSH; CDR2 reads LQKENI. The CDR3 covers 14 residues. The DNA of the CDR3 is TGTGCCAGCTCATCCTTCTCTGGGGTCTTGGAGCAGTACTTC. Protein sequence: CASSSFSGVLEQYF.

This clonotype was counted at least ten times. The V call is TRBV6-6, the J call TRBJ2-5, with D maybe TRBD2 (6 bases). The germline CDR1 and CDR2 sequences are MNHNY and SVGAGI (reference sequence). The CDR3 is 13 amino acids. Between the trimmed V and J ends, which lost 8 bases and 0 bases, there was a span of 10 bases. The CDR3 sequence: CASLRDYQETQYF. CDR3 nucleotide sequence: TGTGCCAGCCTACGGGACTACCAAGAGACCCAGTACTTC.